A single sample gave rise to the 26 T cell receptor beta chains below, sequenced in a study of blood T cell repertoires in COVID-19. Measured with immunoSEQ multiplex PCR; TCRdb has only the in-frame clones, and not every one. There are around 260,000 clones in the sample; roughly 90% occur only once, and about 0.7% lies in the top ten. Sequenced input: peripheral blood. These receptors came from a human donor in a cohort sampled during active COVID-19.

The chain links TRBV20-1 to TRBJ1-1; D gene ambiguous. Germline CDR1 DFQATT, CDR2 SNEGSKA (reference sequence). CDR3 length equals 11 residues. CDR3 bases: TGCATTTTGGTGCGCTACACTGAAGCTTTCTTT. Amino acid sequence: CILVRYTEAFF.

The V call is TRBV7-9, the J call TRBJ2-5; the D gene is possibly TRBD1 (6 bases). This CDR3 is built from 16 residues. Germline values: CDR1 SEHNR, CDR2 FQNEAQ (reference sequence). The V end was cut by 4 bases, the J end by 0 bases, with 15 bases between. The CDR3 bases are TGTGCCAGCAGCTCCCCCCCCAGGGGCGACCAAGAGACCCAGTACTTC. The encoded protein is CASSSPPRGDQETQYF. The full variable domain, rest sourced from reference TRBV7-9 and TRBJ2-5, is DTGVSQNPRHKITKRGQNVTFRCDPISEHNRLYWYRQTLGQGPEFLTYFQNEAQLEKSRLLSDRFSAERPKGSFSTLEIQRTEQGDSAMYLCASSSPPRGDQETQYFGPGTRLLVL.

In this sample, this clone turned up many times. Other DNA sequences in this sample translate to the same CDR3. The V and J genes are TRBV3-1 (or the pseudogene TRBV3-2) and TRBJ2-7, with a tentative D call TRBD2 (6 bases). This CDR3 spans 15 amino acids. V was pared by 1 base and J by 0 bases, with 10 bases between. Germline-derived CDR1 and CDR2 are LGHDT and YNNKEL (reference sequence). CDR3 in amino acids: CASSQGSGSSYEQYF. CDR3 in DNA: TGTGCCAGCAGCCAAGGCTCCGGGAGCTCCTACGAGCAGTACTTC.

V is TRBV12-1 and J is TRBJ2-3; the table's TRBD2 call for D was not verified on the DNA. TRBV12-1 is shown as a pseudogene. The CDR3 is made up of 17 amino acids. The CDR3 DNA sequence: TGTGCCAGCACGAGCAGGACCGGACTCAAATGGGCAGATACGCAGTATTTT. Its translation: CASTSRTGLKWADTQYF.

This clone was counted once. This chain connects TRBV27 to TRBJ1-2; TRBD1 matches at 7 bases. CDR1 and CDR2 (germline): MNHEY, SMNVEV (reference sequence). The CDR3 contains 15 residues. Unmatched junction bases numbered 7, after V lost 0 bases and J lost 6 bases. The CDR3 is CASSLSGTAINGYTF. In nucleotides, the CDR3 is TGTGCCAGCAGTTTATCCGGGACAGCGATCAATGGCTACACCTTC.

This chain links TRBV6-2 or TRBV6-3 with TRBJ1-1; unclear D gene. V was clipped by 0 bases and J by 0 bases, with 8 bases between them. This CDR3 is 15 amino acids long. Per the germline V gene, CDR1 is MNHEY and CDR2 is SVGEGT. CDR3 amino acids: CASSYSSRLNTEAFF. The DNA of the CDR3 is TGTGCCAGCAGTTACTCGAGTCGGTTGAACACTGAAGCTTTCTTT.

CDR3 sequence reads: CASSPGLAGGRVIQYF. DNA of the CDR3: TGTGCCAGCAGCCCGGGACTAGCGGGGGGGCGGGTCATTCAGTACTTC. This chain links TRBV3-1 (or the pseudogene TRBV3-2) with TRBJ2-4, with 16 bases fitting TRBD2. The germline CDR1 and CDR2 sequences are LGHDT and YNNKEL (reference sequence). The CDR3 spans 16 residues. The V gene end was trimmed by 4 bases and the J gene end by 9 bases; junction bases not matched to a gene: 6.

As DNA, the CDR3 is TGTGCCAGCAGCCGGGGGAAACGACAAGGCCCACCTAGTAATTCACCCCTCCACTTT. Encoded protein: CASSRGKRQGPPSNSPLHF. J is TRBJ1-6 and V is TRBV11-3; maybe TRBD1 (5 bases). The germline gives CDR1 SGHNT, CDR2 YENEEA. There are 19 residues in the CDR3. The germline V and J ends were trimmed by 5 bases and 6 bases, with 26 bases remaining between them.

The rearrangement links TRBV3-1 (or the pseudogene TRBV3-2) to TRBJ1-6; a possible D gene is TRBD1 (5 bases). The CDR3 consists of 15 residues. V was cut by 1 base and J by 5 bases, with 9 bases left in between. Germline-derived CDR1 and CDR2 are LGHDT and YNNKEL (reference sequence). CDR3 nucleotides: TGTGCCAGCAGCCAAGTAGGGGCGAATAATTCACCCCTCCACTTT. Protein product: CASSQVGANNSPLHF.

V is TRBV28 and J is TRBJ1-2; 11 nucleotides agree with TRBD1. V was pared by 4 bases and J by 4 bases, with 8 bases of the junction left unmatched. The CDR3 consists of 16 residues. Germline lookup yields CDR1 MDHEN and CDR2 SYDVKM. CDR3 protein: CASSSTLGTGGYGYTF. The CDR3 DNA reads TGTGCCAGCAGTTCGACCCTCGGGACAGGGGGCTATGGCTACACCTTC.

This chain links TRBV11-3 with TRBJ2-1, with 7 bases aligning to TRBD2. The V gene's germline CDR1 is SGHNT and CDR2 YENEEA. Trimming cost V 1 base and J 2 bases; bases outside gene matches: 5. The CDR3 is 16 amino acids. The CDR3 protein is CASSLVFGGAYNEQFF. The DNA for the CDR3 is TGTGCCAGCAGCTTAGTGTTTGGGGGGGCCTACAATGAGCAGTTCTTC.

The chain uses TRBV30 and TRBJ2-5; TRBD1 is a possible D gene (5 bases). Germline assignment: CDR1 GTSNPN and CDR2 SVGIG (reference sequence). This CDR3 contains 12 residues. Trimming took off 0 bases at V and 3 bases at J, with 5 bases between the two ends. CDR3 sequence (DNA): TGTGCCTGGAGTGTAGGGGAAGAGACCCAGTACTTC. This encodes CAWSVGEETQYF.

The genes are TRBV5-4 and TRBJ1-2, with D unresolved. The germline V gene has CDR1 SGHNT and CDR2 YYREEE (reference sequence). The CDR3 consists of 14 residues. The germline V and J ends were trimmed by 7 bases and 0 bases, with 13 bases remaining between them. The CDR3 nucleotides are TGTGCCAGCTCTAAGACACCTGCTAACTATGGCTACACCTTC. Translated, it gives CASSKTPANYGYTF. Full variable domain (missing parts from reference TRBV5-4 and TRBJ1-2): ETGVTQSPTHLIKTRGQQVTLRCSSQSGHNTVSWYQQALGQGPQFIFQYYREEENGRGNFPPRFSGLQFPNYSSELNVNALELDDSALYLCASSKTPANYGYTFGSGTRLTVV.

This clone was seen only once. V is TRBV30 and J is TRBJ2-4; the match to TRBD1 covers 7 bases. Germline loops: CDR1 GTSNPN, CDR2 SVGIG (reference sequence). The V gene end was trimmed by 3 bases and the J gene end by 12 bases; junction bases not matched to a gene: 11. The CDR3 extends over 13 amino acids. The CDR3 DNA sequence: TGTGCCTGGAGCCCAACAGGGGTCTCAAATCAGTACTTC. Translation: CAWSPTGVSNQYF.

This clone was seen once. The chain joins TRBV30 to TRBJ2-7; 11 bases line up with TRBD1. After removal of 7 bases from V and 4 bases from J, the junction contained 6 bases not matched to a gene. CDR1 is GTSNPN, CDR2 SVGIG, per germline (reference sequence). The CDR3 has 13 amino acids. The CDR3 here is CALSRDRGYEQYF. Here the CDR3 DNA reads TGTGCCTTGAGCCGGGACAGGGGGTACGAGCAGTACTTC. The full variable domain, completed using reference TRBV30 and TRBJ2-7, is SQTIHQWPATLVQPVGSPLSLECTVEGTSNPNLYWYRQAAGRGLQLLFYSVGIGQISSEVPQNLSASRPQDRQFILSSKKLLLSDSGFYLCALSRDRGYEQYFGPGTRLTVT.

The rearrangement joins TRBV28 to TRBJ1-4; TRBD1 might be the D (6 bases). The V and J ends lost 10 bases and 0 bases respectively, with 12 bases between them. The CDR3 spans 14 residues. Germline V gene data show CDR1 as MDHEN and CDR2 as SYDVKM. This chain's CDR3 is CATQGGATNEKLFF. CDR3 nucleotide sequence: TGTGCCACCCAAGGGGGGGCAACTAATGAAAAACTGTTTTTT.

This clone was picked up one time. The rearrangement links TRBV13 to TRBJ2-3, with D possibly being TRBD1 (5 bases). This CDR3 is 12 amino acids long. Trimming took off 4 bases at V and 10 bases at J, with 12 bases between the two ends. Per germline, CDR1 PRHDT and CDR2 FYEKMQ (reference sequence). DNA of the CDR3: TGTGCCAGCAGCTCCGCCGTAGGGGCGCAGTATTTT. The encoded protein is CASSSAVGAQYF. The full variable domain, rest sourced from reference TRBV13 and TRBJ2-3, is AAGVIQSPRHLIKEKRETATLKCYPIPRHDTVYWYQQGPGQDPQFLISFYEKMQSDKGSIPDRFSAQQFSDYHSELNMSSLELGDSALYFCASSSAVGAQYFGPGTRLTVL.

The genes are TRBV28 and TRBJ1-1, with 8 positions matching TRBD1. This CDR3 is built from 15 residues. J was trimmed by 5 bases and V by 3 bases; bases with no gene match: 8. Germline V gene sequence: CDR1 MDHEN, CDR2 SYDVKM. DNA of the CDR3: TGTGCCAGCAGTTTCCCAGGGGGCCCCAGAACTGAAGCTTTCTTT. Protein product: CASSFPGGPRTEAFF.

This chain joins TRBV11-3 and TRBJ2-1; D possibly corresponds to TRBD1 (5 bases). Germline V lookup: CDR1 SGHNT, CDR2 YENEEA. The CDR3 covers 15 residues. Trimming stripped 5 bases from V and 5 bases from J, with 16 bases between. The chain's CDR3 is CASSPRPQGDNEQFF. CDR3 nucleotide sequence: TGTGCCAGCAGCCCTCGTCCACAAGGGGACAATGAGCAGTTCTTC.

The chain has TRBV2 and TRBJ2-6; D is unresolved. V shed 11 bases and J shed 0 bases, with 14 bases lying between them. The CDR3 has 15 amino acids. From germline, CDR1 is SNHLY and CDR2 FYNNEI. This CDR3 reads CARSQPSSGANVLTF. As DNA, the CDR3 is TGTGCCCGATCACAACCCAGCTCTGGGGCCAACGTCCTGACTTTC.

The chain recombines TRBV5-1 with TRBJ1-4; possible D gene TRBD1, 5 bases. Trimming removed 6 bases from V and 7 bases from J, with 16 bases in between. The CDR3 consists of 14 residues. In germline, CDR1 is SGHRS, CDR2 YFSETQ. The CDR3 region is CASTAVRGGEKLFF. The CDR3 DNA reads TGCGCCAGCACTGCGGTGAGGGGAGGTGAAAAACTGTTTTTT. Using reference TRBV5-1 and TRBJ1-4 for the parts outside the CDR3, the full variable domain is KAGVTQTPRYLIKTRGQQVTLSCSPISGHRSVSWYQQTPGQGLQFLFEYFSETQRNKGNFPGRFSGRQFSNSRSEMNVSTLELGDSALYLCASTAVRGGEKLFFGSGTQLSVL.

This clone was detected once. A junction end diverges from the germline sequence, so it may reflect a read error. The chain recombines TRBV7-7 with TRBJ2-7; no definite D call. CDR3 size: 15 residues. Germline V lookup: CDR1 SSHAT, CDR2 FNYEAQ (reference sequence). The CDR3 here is CASSPRISETYEQYF. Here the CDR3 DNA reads TGTGCTAGCAGCCCGAGAATATCGGAGACCTACGAGCAGTACTTC.

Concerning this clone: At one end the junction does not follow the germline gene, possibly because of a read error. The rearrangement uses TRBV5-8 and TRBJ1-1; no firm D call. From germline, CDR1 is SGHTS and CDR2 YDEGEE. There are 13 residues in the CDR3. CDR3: CASSKTPNTEAFF. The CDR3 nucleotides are TGTGCTAGCAGCAAGACACCGAACACTGAAGCTTTCTTT.

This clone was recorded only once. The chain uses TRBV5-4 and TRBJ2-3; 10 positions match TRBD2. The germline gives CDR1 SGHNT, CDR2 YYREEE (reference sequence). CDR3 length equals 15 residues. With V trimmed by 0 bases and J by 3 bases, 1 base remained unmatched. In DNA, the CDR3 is TGTGCCAGCAGCTTGGAACTAGCGGGGACAGATACGCAGTATTTT. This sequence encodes CASSLELAGTDTQYF.

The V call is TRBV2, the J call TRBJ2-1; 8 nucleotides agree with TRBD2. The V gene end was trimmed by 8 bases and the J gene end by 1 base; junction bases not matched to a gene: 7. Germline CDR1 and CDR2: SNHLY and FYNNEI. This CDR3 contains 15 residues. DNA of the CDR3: TGTGCCAGCCTCGTCACTAGCGGTTCCTACAATGAGCAGTTCTTC. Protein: CASLVTSGSYNEQFF.

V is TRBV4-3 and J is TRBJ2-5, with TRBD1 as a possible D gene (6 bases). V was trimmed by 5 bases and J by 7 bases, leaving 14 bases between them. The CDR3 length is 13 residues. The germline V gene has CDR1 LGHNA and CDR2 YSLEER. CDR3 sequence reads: CASSNRDTGTQYF. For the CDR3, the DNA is TGCGCCAGCAGCAACAGGGACACCGGGACCCAGTACTTC.